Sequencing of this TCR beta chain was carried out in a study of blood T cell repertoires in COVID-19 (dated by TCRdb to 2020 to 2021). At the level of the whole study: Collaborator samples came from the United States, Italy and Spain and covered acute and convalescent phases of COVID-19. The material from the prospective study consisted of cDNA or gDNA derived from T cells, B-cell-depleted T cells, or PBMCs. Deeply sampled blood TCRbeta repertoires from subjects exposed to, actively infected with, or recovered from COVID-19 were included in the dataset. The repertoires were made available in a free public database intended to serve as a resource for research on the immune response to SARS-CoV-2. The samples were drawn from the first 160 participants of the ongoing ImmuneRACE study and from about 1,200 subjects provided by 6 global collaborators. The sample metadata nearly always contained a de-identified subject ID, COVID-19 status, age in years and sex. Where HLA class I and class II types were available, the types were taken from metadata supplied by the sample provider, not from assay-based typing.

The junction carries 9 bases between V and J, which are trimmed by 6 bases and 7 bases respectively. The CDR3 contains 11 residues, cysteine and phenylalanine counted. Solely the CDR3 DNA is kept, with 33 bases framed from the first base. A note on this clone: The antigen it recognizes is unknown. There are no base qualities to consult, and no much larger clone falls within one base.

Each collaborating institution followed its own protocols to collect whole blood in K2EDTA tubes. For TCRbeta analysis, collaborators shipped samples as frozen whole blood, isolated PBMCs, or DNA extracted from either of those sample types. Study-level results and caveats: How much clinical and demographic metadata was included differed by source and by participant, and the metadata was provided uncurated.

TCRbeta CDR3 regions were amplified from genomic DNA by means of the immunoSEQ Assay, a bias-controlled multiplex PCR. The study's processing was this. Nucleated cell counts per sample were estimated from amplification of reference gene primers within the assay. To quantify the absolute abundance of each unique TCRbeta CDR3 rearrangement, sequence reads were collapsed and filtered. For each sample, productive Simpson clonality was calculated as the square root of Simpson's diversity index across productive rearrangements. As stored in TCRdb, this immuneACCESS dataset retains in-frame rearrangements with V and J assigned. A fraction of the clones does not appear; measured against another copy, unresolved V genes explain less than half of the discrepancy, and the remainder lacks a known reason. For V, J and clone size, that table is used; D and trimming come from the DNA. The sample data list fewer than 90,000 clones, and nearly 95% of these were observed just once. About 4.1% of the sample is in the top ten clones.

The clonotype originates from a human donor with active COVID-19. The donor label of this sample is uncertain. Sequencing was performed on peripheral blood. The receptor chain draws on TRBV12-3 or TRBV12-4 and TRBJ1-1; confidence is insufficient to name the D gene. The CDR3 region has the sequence CASSAQIEAFF. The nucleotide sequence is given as TGTGCCAGCAGCGCACAGATTGAAGCTTTCTTT.